Given below is one TCR beta chain in context. What it recognizes is unknown. This entry is derived from a study of T cell responses to AZD1222 COVID-19 vaccine. Trimming stripped 6 bases from V and 0 bases from J, with 7 bases between. Germline lookup yields CDR1 LNHNV and CDR2 YYDKDF (reference sequence). The length of the CDR3 is 13 residues. Repertoires were generated with immunoSEQ multiplex PCR, while TCRdb's copy carries only in-frame clones and drops some. The data hold roughly 250,000 clones, with over 85% observed a single time. Whole-study findings and limits: Clonal diversity was possibly underestimated; the donors were predominantly white British and more often female. Dominant at 160-218 and 743-854, vaccine-associated CD4 TCRs also spanned spike.

The source of this sequence is an adult in good health. The gene calls are TRBV15 and TRBJ2-3; D call uncertain. The starting material was peripheral blood, obtained on day 0 of AZD1222 vaccination. The DNA for the CDR3 is TGTGCCACCAGGGGTCCTAGCACAGATACGCAGTATTTT. Translating it yields CATRGPSTDTQYF.